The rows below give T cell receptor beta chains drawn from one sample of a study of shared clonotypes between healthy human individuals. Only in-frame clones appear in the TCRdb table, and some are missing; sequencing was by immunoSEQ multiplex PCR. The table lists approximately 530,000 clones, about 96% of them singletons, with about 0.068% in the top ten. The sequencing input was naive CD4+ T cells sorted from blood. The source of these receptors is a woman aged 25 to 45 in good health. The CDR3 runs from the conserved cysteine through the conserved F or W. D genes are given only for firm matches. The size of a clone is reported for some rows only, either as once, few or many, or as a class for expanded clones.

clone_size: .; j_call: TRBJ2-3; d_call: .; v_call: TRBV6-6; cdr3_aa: CASTSRAGTRPDTQYF; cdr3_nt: TGTGCCAGCACCTCTAGGGCAGGGACTCGGCCAGATACGCAGTATTTT
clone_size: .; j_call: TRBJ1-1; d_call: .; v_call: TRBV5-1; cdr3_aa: CASSLRFPVRKAFF; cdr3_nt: TGCGCCAGCAGCTTGAGGTTTCCCGTGAGGAAGGCTTTCTTT
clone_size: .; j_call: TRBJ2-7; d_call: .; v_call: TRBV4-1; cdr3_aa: CASSQDRHVYEQYF; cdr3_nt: TGCGCCAGCAGCCAAGATCGTCATGTCTACGAGCAGTACTTC
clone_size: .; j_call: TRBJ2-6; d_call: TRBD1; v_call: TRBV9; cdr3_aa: CASSVDRGYSGANVLTF; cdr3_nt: TGTGCCAGCAGCGTGGACAGGGGATACTCTGGGGCCAACGTCCTGACTTTC
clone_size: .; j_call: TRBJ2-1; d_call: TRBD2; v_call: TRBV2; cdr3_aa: CASSEISGRANEQFF; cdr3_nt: TGTGCCAGCAGTGAAATTAGCGGGAGGGCCAATGAGCAGTTCTTC
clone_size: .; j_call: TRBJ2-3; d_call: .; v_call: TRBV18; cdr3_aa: CASSPYSELTDTQYF; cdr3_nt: TGTGCCAGCTCACCATATTCGGAACTCACAGATACGCAGTATTTT
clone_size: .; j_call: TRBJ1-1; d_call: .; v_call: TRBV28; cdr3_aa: CASSSPALGRANTEAFF; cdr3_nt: TGTGCCAGCAGTTCCCCCGCCCTGGGAAGGGCGAACACTGAAGCTTTCTTT
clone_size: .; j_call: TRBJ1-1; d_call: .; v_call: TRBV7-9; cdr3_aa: CASSGAEGMNTEAFF; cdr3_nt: TGTGCCAGCAGCGGAGCTGAGGGTATGAACACTGAAGCTTTCTTT
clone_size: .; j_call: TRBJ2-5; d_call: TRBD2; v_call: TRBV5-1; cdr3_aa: CASSSGTSGSLLETQYF; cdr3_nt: TGCGCCAGCAGCTCCGGGACTAGCGGGAGTCTCCTAGAGACCCAGTACTTC
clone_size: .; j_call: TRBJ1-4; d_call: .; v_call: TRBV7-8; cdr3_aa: CATGGRVSEKLFF; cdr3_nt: TGTGCCACCGGGGGACGGGTGAGCGAAAAACTGTTTTTT
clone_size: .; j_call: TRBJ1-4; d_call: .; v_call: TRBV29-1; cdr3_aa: CSVVRIPKYEKLFF; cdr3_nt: TGCAGCGTTGTTAGGATACCGAAGTATGAAAAACTGTTTTTT
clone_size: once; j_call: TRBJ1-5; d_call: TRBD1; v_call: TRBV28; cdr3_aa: CASSFDRVVNQPQHF; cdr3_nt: TGTGCCAGCAGTTTCGACAGGGTAGTTAATCAGCCCCAGCATTTT
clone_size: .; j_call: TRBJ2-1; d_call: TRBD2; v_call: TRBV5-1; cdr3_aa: CASSPQWTSGGDEQFF; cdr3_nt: TGCGCCAGCAGCCCGCAGTGGACTAGCGGTGGGGATGAGCAGTTCTTC
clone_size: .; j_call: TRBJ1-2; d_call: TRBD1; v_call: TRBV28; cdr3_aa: CASSKDRVNYGYTF; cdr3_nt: TGTGCCAGCAGTAAGGACAGGGTTAACTATGGCTACACCTTC
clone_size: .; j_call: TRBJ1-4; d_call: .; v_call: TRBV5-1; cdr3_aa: CASSFRSNEKLFF; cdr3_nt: TGCGCCAGCAGCTTCCGTTCTAATGAAAAACTGTTTTTT